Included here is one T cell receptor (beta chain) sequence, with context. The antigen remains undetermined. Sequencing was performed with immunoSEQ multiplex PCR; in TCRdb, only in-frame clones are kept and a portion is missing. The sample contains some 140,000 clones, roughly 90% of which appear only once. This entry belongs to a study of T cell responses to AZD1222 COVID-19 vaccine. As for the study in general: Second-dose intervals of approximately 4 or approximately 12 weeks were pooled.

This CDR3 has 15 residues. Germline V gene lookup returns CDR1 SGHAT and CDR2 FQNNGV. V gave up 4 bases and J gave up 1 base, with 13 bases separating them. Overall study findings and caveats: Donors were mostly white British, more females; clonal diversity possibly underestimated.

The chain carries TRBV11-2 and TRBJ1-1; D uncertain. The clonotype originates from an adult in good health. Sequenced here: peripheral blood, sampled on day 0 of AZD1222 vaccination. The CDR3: CASSSIRTANTEAFF. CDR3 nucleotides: TGTGCCAGCAGCTCAATTCGGACTGCGAACACTGAAGCTTTCTTT.